The T cell receptor (beta chain) under discussion was sequenced for a study of shared clonotypes between healthy human individuals. Study-wide findings and caveats: A small donor pool kept down the genetic and exposure-history diversity that was represented. It was expected that sequencing depth would affect clonotype sharing among donors. Sample collection involved blood only; tissue repertoires are likely different.

With regard to this clone: Its specificity is unknown.

Sequenced by immunoSEQ multiplex PCR; TCRdb stores in-frame clones only, minus some. The sample contains a few hundred thousand clones, 70% to 85% of which appear only once. Per the germline V gene, CDR1 is SGHAT and CDR2 is FQNNGV. Trimming shortened V by 5 bases and J by 8 bases, and 12 bases separated the two germline ends. This CDR3 region has 12 residues. Sequencing was carried out using PBMCs. The receptor was derived from a woman aged 40 to 49 in good health. Some clones in this sample may be carry-over from other donors' samples. The rearrangement uses TRBV11-2 and TRBJ1-2; D ambiguous. DNA for the CDR3: TGTGCCAGCAGCAAGGACCTCCGGGGCTACACCTTC. Amino acid sequence: CASSKDLRGYTF.